This entry lists 22 T cell receptor beta chains sequenced from one sample in a study of OX40 agonist ivuxolimab in advanced cancers. The library was prepared using the immunoSEQ multiplex PCR assay. TCRdb obtained this table from immuneACCESS and retained in-frame rearrangements with V and J assigned. These tables miss some clones; where compared with another copy, unresolved V genes account for less than half of the shortfall, and the remainder is unexplained. The sample table lists more than 75,000 clones, about 85% of them with a count of one. The top ten hold roughly 0.22% of the sample. The sample in question was CD4+ or CD8+ T cells sorted from blood, obtained in a trial of the OX40 agonist ivuxolimab. The receptors originated from an adult with an advanced solid tumor such as melanoma, head and neck, liver or kidney cancer.

The chain uses TRBV7-3 and TRBJ2-2; weak D call: TRBD2 (5 bases). Germline V gives CDR1 SGHTA, CDR2 FQGTGA. The CDR3 covers 15 residues. Trimming stripped 1 base from V and 5 bases from J, with 11 bases between. The CDR3 region has the DNA TGTGCCAGCAGCTTAAGTCGGGATGGAACCGGGGAGCTGTTTTTT. As protein: CASSLSRDGTGELFF.

This chain connects TRBV19 to TRBJ2-5, with 9 bases that match TRBD1. Germline assignment: CDR1 LNHDA and CDR2 SQIVND (reference sequence). The CDR3 is 13 amino acids. The junction had 4 bases not matched to a gene; V was cut back by 3 bases and J by 8 bases. The CDR3: CASSMGQGTTQYF. DNA for the CDR3: TGTGCCAGTAGTATGGGACAGGGTACCACCCAGTACTTC.

V usage is TRBV2 and J usage is TRBJ2-1, with a weak D call TRBD1 (5 bases). The CDR3 runs to 17 residues. CDR1 and CDR2 from the germline V gene are SNHLY and FYNNEI. V gave up 6 bases and J gave up 2 bases, with 20 bases separating them. The CDR3 DNA reads as TGTGCCAGCAGGGGCCCGCAGGGTTTGGGGACCTACAATGAGCAGTTCTTC. This encodes CASRGPQGLGTYNEQFF.

The chain links TRBV4-1 to TRBJ1-1, with a possible D match to TRBD1 (5 bases). CDR3 length: 14 residues. The germline gives CDR1 MGHRA, CDR2 YSYEKL. V gave up 4 bases and J gave up 5 bases, with 14 bases separating them. CDR3 bases: TGCGCCAGCAGCCTGGGAGGAGGGGAAACTGAAGCTTTCTTT. Translation: CASSLGGGETEAFF.

This chain connects TRBV6-6 to TRBJ2-7; D is unclear. V shed 2 bases and J shed 4 bases, with 12 bases lying between them. Germline-derived CDR1 and CDR2 are MNHNY and SVGAGI (reference sequence). The CDR3 loop spans 14 amino acids. DNA for the CDR3: TGTGCCAGCAGTTACCTCCAGGACGGTTACGAGCAGTACTTC. It encodes CASSYLQDGYEQYF.

The genes are TRBV4-1 and TRBJ2-1, with 9 positions matching TRBD2. V lost 4 bases, J lost 3 bases, and 7 bases stayed unmatched. From germline, CDR1 is MGHRA and CDR2 YSYEKL. The length of the CDR3 is 16 residues. The CDR3 coding sequence is TGCGCCAGCAGCCTAATCGCGGGGGGGAACTACAATGAGCAGTTCTTC. Its translation: CASSLIAGGNYNEQFF.

This sequence joins TRBV5-1 and TRBJ2-5; 9 bases map to TRBD2. The CDR3 is 16 residues long. With 0 bases clipped from V and 5 bases from J, the junction kept 8 bases outside the gene matches. From germline, CDR1 is SGHRS and CDR2 YFSETQ. The CDR3 protein is CASSLGIAGVEETQYF. The CDR3, as DNA: TGCGCCAGCAGCTTGGGGATAGCGGGAGTGGAGGAGACCCAGTACTTC.

The V gene is TRBV7-2, the J gene TRBJ2-2, with 8 bases aligning to TRBD2. Trimming at V came to 2 bases and at J to 6 bases, leaving 11 bases not matched to a gene. CDR1 and CDR2 (germline): SGHTA, FQGNSA. This CDR3 is built from 17 residues. In nucleotides, the CDR3 is TGTGCCAGCAGCTTATTTGTCGGGAGGGGGACGGCCGGGGAGCTGTTTTTT. It yields the protein CASSLFVGRGTAGELFF.

This clone was seen only once. The genes are TRBV4-1 and TRBJ1-5; D is ambiguous. Germline V gene sequence: CDR1 MGHRA, CDR2 YSYEKL. The germline V and J ends were trimmed by 1 base and 6 bases, with 10 bases remaining between them. The CDR3 has 14 amino acids. CDR3 region: CASSQVGLGQPQHF. The CDR3 region has the DNA TGCGCCAGCAGCCAAGTAGGGTTAGGTCAGCCCCAGCATTTT.

This clone was counted once. V and J are TRBV5-1 and TRBJ2-3; D tentatively fits TRBD1 or TRBD2 (7 bases each). The V and J ends lost 0 bases and 11 bases respectively, with 13 bases between them. The CDR3 totals 13 residues. The germline gives CDR1 SGHRS, CDR2 YFSETQ. In nucleotides, the CDR3 is TGCGCCAGCAGCTTGGCAGGGGGGGCCGAGCAGTATTTT. Translation gives CASSLAGGAEQYF.

V gene TRBV6-5 combines with J gene TRBJ1-1, with D possibly matching TRBD1 (5 bases). V lost 0 bases, J lost 11 bases, and 19 bases lay in between. CDR3 length: 15 amino acids. In germline, CDR1 is MNHEY, CDR2 SVGAGI. The CDR3, as DNA: TGTGCCAGCAGTTACTCGATTATTCCGGGCAGGGTGGCTTTCTTT. Its translation: CASSYSIIPGRVAFF.

This chain uses TRBV5-4 with TRBJ1-1; D uncertain. Trimming took 0 bases from V and 6 from J, leaving 15 bases between them. The CDR3 spans 15 residues. Germline loops: CDR1 SGHNT, CDR2 YYREEE (reference sequence). In nucleotides, the CDR3 is TGTGCCAGCAGCTTGGCGGCAACTCACCGCGCTGAAGCTTTCTTT. This gives the protein CASSLAATHRAEAFF.

The chain is built from TRBV7-3 and TRBJ2-1; D assignment may be TRBD1 or TRBD2 (5 bases each). Per the germline V gene, CDR1 is SGHTA and CDR2 is FQGTGA. The ends were cut back, 5 bases at V and 10 bases at J, with 21 bases in the middle. This CDR3 comprises 15 residues. The CDR3 bases are TGTGCCAGCAGCCGTTCCGGGACCGTTACAATCGAGCAGTTCTTC. It translates to CASSRSGTVTIEQFF.

CDR3 residues: CASSFLAGGLYNEQFF. The CDR3 coding sequence is TGCGCCAGCAGCTTTCTAGCGGGAGGACTATACAATGAGCAGTTCTTC. The rearrangement uses TRBV5-1 and TRBJ2-1; 11 nucleotides agree with TRBD2. The V segment lost 2 bases and the J segment 4 bases; nucleotides outside the gene matches: 5. This CDR3 comprises 16 residues. In germline, CDR1 is SGHRS, CDR2 YFSETQ.

This clone appeared a single time. This rearrangement joins TRBV28 to TRBJ2-7, with 9 nucleotides matching TRBD2. CDR3 length equals 12 residues. The germline V gene has CDR1 MDHEN and CDR2 SYDVKM. V gave up 7 bases and J gave up 4 bases; unmatched junction bases: 2. The CDR3 nucleotides read TGTGCCAGCATTAGCGGGAGTTACGAGCAGTACTTC. Its protein product is CASISGSYEQYF.

The gene calls are TRBV11-2 and TRBJ2-7; 7 bases map to TRBD1. The CDR3 has 13 residues. The ends lost 6 bases at V and 2 bases at J; junction bases unmatched: 4. Per the germline V gene, CDR1 is SGHAT and CDR2 is FQNNGV. CDR3 in DNA: TGTGCCAGCAGGCGGACAGGCACCTACGAGCAGTACTTC. Its protein is CASRRTGTYEQYF.

This chain uses TRBV5-6 with TRBJ2-3; the D is unclear. This CDR3 has 12 residues. The V gene's germline CDR1 is SGHDT and CDR2 YYEEEE. The V end was cut by 5 bases, the J end by 9 bases, with 13 bases between. CDR3 sequence (DNA): TGTGCCAGCAGTCGCGTCTCAAACACGCAGTATTTT. Protein sequence: CASSRVSNTQYF.

The rearrangement uses TRBV9 and TRBJ1-2; the D is unclear. The CDR3 consists of 14 residues. CDR1 is SGDLS and CDR2 is YYNGEE in the germline V gene. With 2 bases removed from V and 2 bases from J, the gap between germline ends came to 10 bases. The CDR3 loop reads CASSVAPENYGYTF. The CDR3 region has the DNA TGTGCCAGCAGCGTCGCCCCCGAAAACTATGGCTACACCTTC.

The CDR3 bases are TGTGCCATCAGTGGGGACAGGGCTTACACTGAAGCTTTCTTT. It translates to CAISGDRAYTEAFF. The chain carries TRBV10-3 and TRBJ1-1, with 9 bases fitting TRBD1. This CDR3 has 14 residues. Germline V gene data show CDR1 as ENHRY and CDR2 as SYGVKD. With 4 bases clipped from V and 3 bases from J, the junction kept 3 bases outside the gene matches.

The DNA of the CDR3 is TGTGCCAGCACCCGGGGGGGAGTTGGCACCGGGGAGCTGTTTTTT. Amino acids: CASTRGGVGTGELFF. V and J are TRBV5-4 and TRBJ2-2; 8 bases map to TRBD2. CDR1 and CDR2 from the germline V gene are SGHNT and YYREEE (reference sequence). The CDR3 extends over 15 amino acids. V trimming: 6 bases; J trimming: 4 bases; junction bases outside the gene matches: 8.

The table lists this clone with a few counts. The V gene is TRBV19, the J gene TRBJ1-2; perhaps TRBD1 as D (6 bases). Trimming pared 3 bases from V and 0 bases from J, leaving 14 bases between. The CDR3 sequence is 16 residues long. Germline V lookup: CDR1 LNHDA, CDR2 SQIVND (reference sequence). As DNA, the CDR3 is TGTGCCAGTAGTATCGGTGGGACATCAGCTAACTATGGCTACACCTTC. Translating gives CASSIGGTSANYGYTF.

This chain uses TRBV4-1 with TRBJ1-2, with 8 bases lining up with TRBD1. The ends lost 8 bases at V and 0 bases at J; junction bases unmatched: 5. The CDR3 is 14 residues long. The germline gives CDR1 MGHRA, CDR2 YSYEKL. CDR3 sequence reads: CASRSTGANYGYTF. The CDR3 coding sequence is TGCGCCAGCCGATCGACAGGGGCTAACTATGGCTACACCTTC.